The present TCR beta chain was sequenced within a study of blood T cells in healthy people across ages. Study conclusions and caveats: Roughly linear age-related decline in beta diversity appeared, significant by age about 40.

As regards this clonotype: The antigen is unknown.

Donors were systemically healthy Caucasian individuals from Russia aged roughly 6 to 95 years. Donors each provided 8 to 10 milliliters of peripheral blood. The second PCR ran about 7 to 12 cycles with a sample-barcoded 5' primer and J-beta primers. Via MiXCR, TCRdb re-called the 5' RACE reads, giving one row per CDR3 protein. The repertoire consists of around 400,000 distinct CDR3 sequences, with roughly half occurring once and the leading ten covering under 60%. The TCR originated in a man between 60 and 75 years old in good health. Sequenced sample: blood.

The CDR3, as DNA: TGTGCCTGGAGTGTGGGGGACAGGGGTCATCAGCCCCAGCATTTT. It codes for CAWSVGDRGHQPQHF. The V gene is TRBV30, the J gene TRBJ1-5; 10 positions agree with TRBD1. The V and J ends lost 0 bases and 5 bases, in that order; junction bases with no gene match: 4. Germline V CDR1 and CDR2: GTSNPN, SVGIG (reference sequence). This CDR3 region has 15 residues.